The source of this TCR beta chain is a study of blood T cell repertoires in COVID-19. Whole-study context: PBMCs, B-cell-depleted T cells, or T cells were the source of the cDNA or gDNA that made up the material.

This CDR3 contains 15 residues. V was cut by 5 bases and J by 10 bases, with 18 bases left in between. Germline loops: CDR1 SGHTA, CDR2 FQGTGA. Sequencing used immunoSEQ multiplex PCR; TCRdb keeps in-frame clones, though not all of them. This table has around 150,000 clones, around 83% appearing once. This receptor was taken from an older woman with COVID-19, enrolled during active disease. This chain uses TRBV7-3 with TRBJ1-6; tentatively, D is TRBD1 (6 bases). The source material was peripheral blood. Here the CDR3 reads CASSLGAGARSPLHF. The CDR3 coding sequence is TGTGCCAGCAGCCTTGGGGCGGGGGCTCGATCACCCCTCCACTTT.